This T cell receptor (beta chain) was observed in a study of blood T cell repertoires in COVID-19. Study-wide context: The study drew acute and convalescent COVID-19 samples from the United States, Italy and Spain. Sample material is recorded as cDNA or gDNA derived from T cells, B-cell-depleted T cells, or PBMCs.

Per the authors' pipeline: It was from reference gene primer amplification that nucleated cell counts were estimated. The data were produced by immunoSEQ multiplex PCR, yet TCRdb's version contains in-frame clones alone and is incomplete. That table furnishes V, J and clone size, whereas the DNA furnished D and trimming. The sample shows approximately 150,000 clones, approximately 86% of them seen only once. This CDR3 contains 15 residues. Looked up from germline, CDR1 is SGHTA and CDR2 is FQGNSA. The V gene end was trimmed by 5 bases and the J gene end by 5 bases; junction bases not matched to a gene: 5.

This receptor was obtained from a woman aged 55-70 years with acute or convalescent COVID-19. This chain joins TRBV7-2 and TRBJ2-3; 12 positions agree with TRBD2. Sample: peripheral blood. The CDR3 region has the DNA TGTGCCAGCAGCCCTAGCGGGGGGGCCGGAGATACGCAGTATTTT. Its translation is CASSPSGGAGDTQYF.